The 5 T cell receptor beta chains below all came from one sample that was sequenced in a study of Ad26.COV2.S vaccination and SARS-CoV-2 variants. TCRdb's copy holds only in-frame clones and misses some; the assay was immunoSEQ multiplex PCR. The table includes around 340,000 clones, roughly 91% detected once. Treatment in this sample: some 20 received Ad26.COV2.S at low or high dose, single or two shots; roughly five received placebo; per-sample allocation not given. Material that was analyzed had been drawn on day 63 after the first vaccine or placebo injection. The sequences come from peripheral blood, collected in a trial of Ad26.COV2.S vaccine versus placebo. The receptors here all came from a person aged 18-65 years who received the Ad26.COV2.S COVID-19 vaccine or a placebo.

This chain links TRBV27 with TRBJ2-1; 12 bases are shared with TRBD2. Germline trimming cut 5 bases from V and 9 bases from J; bases unmatched to any gene: 8. CDR1 is MNHEY and CDR2 is SMNVEV in the germline V gene (reference sequence). This CDR3 spans 15 amino acids. The CDR3 DNA reads as TGTGCCAGCAGTCTGCTAGCGGGAGGGCTAGGTGAGCAGTTCTTC. This gives the protein CASSLLAGGLGEQFF.

The rearrangement joins TRBV7-2 to TRBJ1-5, with D uncertain. In germline, CDR1 is SGHTA, CDR2 FQGNSA. V was trimmed by 2 bases and J by 7 bases, leaving 6 bases between them. The CDR3 is 12 residues long. The CDR3 reads CASSLRGQPQHF. In DNA form, the CDR3 reads TGTGCCAGCAGCTTACGAGGACAGCCCCAGCATTTT.

As to this clone: Germline and junction disagree at one end, which may indicate a read error. This chain uses TRBV7-9 with TRBJ2-2; 7 bases map to TRBD1. The CDR3 is made up of 14 amino acids. The germline V gene encodes CDR1 SEHNR and CDR2 FQNEAQ (reference sequence). The CDR3, as DNA: TGTGCCAGCAGCTACAGGGGTACCACCAGGGAGCTGTTTTTT. Residues: CASSYRGTTRELFF.

As DNA, the CDR3 is TGTGCCAGCAGCGTAGTTGACAGTCCAGACTATGGCTACACCTTC. Its translation is CASSVVDSPDYGYTF. V usage is TRBV9 and J usage is TRBJ1-2; D might be TRBD1 (5 bases). This CDR3 comprises 15 residues. Deletions cut 0 bases from V and 3 bases from J, with 12 bases between. CDR1 SGDLS and CDR2 YYNGEE come from the germline V gene.

The V call is TRBV6-1, the J call TRBJ2-7; 7 nucleotides line up with TRBD2. This CDR3 comprises 15 residues. Germline V CDR1 and CDR2: MNHNS, SASEGT. V shed 2 bases and J 2 bases; nucleotides not matched to a gene: 6. As DNA, the CDR3 is TGTGCCAGCAGTGAACAGGCGACTAGCACCTACGAGCAGTACTTC. Its translation: CASSEQATSTYEQYF.